The sequence of this T cell receptor beta chain was determined in a study of human thymus T cells. Having surgery to correct congenital heart defects, healthy Finnish infants acted as the donors. Genomic DNA was extracted from every available blood leukocyte. TCRdb's table, derived via immunoSEQ multiplex PCR, lists solely in-frame clones and lacks some. The sample includes 46,000 or so clones, roughly 94% seen only once; the top ten take around 0.2%. Remarks on this clone: Antigen: not known.

V gave up 0 bases and J gave up 4 bases, with 10 bases separating them. This CDR3 region has 14 residues. Germline CDR1 reads SGHTS; CDR2 reads YDEGEE. The study, taken as a whole, reports: Thymic and blood repertoires appeared to carry a bias in their V and J gene usage.

The chain is built from TRBV5-8 and TRBJ2-5; tentatively, D is TRBD1 or TRBD2 (5 bases each). The TCR originated in a girl less than two years old with a congenital heart defect but otherwise immunologically healthy. Sequenced sample: blood. For the CDR3, the DNA is TGTGCCAGCAGCTTGGGGGGGAGTGGAGAGACCCAGTACTTC. It codes for CASSLGGSGETQYF.